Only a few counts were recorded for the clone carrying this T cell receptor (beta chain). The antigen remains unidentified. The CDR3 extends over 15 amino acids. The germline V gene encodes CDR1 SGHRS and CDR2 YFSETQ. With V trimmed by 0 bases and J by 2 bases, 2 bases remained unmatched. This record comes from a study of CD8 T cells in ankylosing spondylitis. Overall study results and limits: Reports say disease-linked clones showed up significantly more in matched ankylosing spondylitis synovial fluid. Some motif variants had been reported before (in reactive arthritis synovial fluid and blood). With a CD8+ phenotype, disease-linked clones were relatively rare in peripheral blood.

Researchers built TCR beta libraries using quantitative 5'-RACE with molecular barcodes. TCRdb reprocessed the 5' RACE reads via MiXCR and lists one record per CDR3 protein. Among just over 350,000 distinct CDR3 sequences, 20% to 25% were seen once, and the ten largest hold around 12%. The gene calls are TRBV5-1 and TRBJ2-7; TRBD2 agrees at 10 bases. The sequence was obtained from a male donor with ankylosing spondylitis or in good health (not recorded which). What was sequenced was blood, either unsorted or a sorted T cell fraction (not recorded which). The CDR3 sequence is CASSLVSGGPYEQYF. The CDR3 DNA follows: TGCGCCAGCAGCTTGGTTAGCGGGGGGCCCTACGAGCAGTACTTC.